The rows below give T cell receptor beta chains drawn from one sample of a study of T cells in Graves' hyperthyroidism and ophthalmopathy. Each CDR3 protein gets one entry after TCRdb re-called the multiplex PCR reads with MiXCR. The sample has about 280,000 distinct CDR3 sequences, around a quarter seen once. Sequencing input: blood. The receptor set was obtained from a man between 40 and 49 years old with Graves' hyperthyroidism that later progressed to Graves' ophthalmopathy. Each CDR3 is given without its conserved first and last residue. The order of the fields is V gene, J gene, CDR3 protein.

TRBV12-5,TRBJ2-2,ASGLLGTGRTGELF
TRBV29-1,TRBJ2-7,SVGGRTYEQY
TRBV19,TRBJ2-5,ASSSFGWGNQETQY
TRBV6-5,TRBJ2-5,ASRFGTNQETQY
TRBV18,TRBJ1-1,ASSPPGTTKTMNTEAF
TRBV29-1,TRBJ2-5,SVVYGETQY
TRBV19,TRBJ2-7,ASSDIIRNEQY
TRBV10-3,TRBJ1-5,AISDPSKGGDQPQH
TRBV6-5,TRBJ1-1,ASSYSRPSYMNTEAF
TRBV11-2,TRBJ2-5,ASSLVGDGLVTQY
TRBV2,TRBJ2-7,ASSGPSGKTYEQY
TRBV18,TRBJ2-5,ASSNRQGPQETQY
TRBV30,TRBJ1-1,AWSGGGRVGTEAF
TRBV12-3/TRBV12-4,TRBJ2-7,ASSLQGPTYEQY
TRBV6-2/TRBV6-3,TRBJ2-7,ASSPMLAGGLYEQY
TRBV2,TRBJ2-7,ASDPGLRTREQY
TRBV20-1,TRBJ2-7,SASGGDGSYEQY
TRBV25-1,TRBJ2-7,ASSEHPTGPYEQY
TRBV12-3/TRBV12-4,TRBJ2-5,ASSLLGTGETQY
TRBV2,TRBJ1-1,ASSEVPAMNTEAF
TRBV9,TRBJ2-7,ASSEGTGGIYEQY
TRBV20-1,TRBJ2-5,SAPAWETQY
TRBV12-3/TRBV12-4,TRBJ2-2,ASSQSWTHTGELF
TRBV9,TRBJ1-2,ASTPGEINYGYT
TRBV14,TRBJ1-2,ASSHQRWDGYT
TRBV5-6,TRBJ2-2,ASSLGDLNTGELF
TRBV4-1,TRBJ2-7,ASSQVSGQLYEQY
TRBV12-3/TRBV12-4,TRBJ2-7,ASSHRYRGVGYEQY
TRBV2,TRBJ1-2,ASSPQGSWGYT
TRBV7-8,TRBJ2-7,ASSPGLAGGPIEQY
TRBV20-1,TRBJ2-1,SASTRRQILNNEQF
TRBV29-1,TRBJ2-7,SVWAGPYEQY
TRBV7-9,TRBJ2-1,ASSPRVAEQF
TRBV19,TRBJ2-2,ASSAGQTVTGELF
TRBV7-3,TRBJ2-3,ASSLTHGTGPHTDTQY
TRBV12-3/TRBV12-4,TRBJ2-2,ASTLGRDGELF
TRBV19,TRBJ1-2,ASSSTGGYGYT
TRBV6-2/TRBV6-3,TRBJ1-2,ASSSEGAVGYT
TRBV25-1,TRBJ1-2,ASRTGSSDGYT
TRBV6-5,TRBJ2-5,ASTPGVGVTQY
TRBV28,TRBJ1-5,ASMHPNRGNQPQH
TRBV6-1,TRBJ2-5,ASTKRSGEETQY
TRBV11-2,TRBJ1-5,ASSPNDRHSNQPQH
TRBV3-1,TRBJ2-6,ASSQARSGANVLT
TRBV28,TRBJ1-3,ASTWGGNTIY
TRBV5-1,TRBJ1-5,ASSPDGALEPQH